Sequencing of this T cell receptor beta chain was carried out in a study of blood T cell repertoires in COVID-19. In the study overall: From the United States, Italy and Spain came samples of acute and convalescent COVID-19. T cells, B-cell-depleted T cells, or PBMCs supplied cDNA or gDNA.

In the study's own analysis: Reference gene primer amplification yielded estimated nucleated cell counts. The repertoire was sequenced with immunoSEQ multiplex PCR; TCRdb's copy has only in-frame clones and lacks some. V, J and clone size were drawn from that table, and D and trimming were deduced from the DNA. The sample records 240,000 or so clones, about 80% being singletons. CDR3 size: 16 residues. V shed 0 bases, J shed 7 bases, and the junction held 4 bases outside the gene matches. The germline V gene has CDR1 SGHDT and CDR2 YYEEEE. This clonotype was sampled from a woman at least 80 years old with acute or convalescent COVID-19. The sample consisted of peripheral blood. The V and J genes are TRBV5-6 and TRBJ2-2; 12 nucleotides agree with TRBD1. The CDR3 is CASSLAGTGGIGELFF. The CDR3 nucleotides are TGTGCCAGCAGCTTGGCCGGGACAGGGGGCATCGGGGAGCTGTTTTTT.